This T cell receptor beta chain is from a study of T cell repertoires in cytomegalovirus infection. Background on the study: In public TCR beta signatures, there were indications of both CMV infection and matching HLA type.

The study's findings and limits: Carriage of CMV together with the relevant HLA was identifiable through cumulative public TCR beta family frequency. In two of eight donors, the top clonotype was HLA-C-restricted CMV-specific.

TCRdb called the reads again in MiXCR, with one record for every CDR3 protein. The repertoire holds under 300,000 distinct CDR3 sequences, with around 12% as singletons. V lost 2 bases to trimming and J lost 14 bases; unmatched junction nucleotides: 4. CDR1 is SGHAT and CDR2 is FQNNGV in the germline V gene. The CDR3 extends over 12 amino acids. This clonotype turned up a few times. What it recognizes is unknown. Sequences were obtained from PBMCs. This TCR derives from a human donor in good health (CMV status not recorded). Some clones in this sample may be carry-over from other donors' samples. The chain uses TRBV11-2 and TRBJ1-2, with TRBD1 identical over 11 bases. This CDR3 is CASSLPGQGGTF. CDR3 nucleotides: TGTGCCAGCAGCTTACCGGGACAGGGGGGTACCTTC. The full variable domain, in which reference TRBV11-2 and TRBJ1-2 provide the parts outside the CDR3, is EAGVAQSPRYKIIEKRQSVAFWCNPISGHATLYWYQQILGQGPKLLIQFQNNGVVDDSQLPKDRFSAERLKGVDSTLKIQPAKLEDSAVYLCASSLPGQGGTFGSGTRLTVV.